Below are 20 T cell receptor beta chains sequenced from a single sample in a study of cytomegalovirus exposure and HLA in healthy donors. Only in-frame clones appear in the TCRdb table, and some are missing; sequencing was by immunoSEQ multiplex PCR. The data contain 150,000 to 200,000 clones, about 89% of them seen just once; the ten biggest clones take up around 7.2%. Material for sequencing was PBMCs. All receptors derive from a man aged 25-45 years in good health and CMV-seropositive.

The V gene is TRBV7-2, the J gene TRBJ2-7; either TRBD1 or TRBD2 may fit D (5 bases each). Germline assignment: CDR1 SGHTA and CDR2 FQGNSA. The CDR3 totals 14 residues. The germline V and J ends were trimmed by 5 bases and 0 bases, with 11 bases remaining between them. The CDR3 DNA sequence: TGTGCCAGCAGCGGGACCTCCGACTCCTACGAGCAGTACTTC. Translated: CASSGTSDSYEQYF.

The CDR3 coding sequence is TGTGCCTGGAGCGCCGGACAGCCTAGCTCCTACGAGCAGTACTTC. Its translation: CAWSAGQPSSYEQYF. The chain joins TRBV30 to TRBJ2-7; tentative D call: TRBD1 (6 bases). The germline CDR1 and CDR2 sequences are GTSNPN and SVGIG (reference sequence). The V gene lost 3 bases and the J gene lost 0 bases, with 15 bases spanning the gap. The CDR3 is 15 residues long.

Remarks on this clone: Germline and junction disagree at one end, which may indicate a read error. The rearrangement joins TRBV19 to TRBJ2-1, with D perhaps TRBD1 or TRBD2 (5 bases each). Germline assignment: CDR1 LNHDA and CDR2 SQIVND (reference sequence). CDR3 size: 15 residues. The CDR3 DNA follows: TGTGCCAGTAGGGTCGACTTTCAAGCGGACAATGGGCAGTTCTTC. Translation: CASRVDFQADNGQFF.

CDR3 in amino acids: CAIRPDGPYEQYF. In nucleotides, the CDR3 is TGTGCCATCAGGCCGGACGGTCCCTACGAGCAGTACTTC. V is TRBV10-3 and J is TRBJ2-7; D gene unclear. Germline V gene sequence: CDR1 ENHRY, CDR2 SYGVKD. V was trimmed by 6 bases and J by 2 bases, leaving 11 bases between them. The length of the CDR3 is 13 residues.

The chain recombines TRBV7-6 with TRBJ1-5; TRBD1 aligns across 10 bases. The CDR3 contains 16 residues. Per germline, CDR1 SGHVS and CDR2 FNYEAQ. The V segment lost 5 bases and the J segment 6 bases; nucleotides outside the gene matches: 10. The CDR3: CASSPVTGGGVQPQHF. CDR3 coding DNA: TGTGCCAGCAGCCCAGTGACAGGGGGCGGGGTTCAGCCCCAGCATTTT.

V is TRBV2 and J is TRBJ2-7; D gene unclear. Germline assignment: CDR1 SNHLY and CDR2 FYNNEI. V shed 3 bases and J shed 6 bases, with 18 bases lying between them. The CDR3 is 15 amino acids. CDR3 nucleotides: TGTGCCAGCAGTGATGAGTATTGGGGTTTTGGCGAGCAGTACTTC. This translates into CASSDEYWGFGEQYF. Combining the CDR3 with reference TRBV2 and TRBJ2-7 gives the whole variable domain EPEVTQTPSHQVTQMGQEVILRCVPISNHLYFYWYRQILGQKVEFLVSFYNNEISEKSEIFDDQFSVERPDGSNFTLKIRSTKLEDSAMYFCASSDEYWGFGEQYFGPGTRLTVT.

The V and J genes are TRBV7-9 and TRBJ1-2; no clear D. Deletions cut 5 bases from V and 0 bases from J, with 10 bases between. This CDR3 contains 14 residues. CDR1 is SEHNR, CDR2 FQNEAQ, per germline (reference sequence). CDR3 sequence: CASSTSRSNYGYTF. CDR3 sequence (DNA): TGTGCCAGCAGCACCTCCAGATCTAACTATGGCTACACCTTC.

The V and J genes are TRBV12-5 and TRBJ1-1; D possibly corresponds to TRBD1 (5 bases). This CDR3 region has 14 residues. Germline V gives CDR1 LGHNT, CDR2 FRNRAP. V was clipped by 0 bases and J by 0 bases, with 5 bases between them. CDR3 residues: CASGLVTVNTEAFF. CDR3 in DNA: TGTGCTAGTGGTTTGGTGACAGTGAACACTGAAGCTTTCTTT.

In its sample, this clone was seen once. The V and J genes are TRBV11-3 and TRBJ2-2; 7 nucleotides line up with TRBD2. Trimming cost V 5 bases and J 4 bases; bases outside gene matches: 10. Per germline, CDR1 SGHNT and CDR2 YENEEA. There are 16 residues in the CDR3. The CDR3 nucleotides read TGTGCCAGCAGCCCGCGTGGGGGGGTCGGCACCGGGGAGCTGTTTTTT. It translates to CASSPRGGVGTGELFF.

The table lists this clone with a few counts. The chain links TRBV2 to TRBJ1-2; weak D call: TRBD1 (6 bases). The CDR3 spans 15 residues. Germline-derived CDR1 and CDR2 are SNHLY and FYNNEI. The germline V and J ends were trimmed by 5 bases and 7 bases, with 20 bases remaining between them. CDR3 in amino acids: CASSRGTQGNRGYTF. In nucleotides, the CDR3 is TGTGCCAGCAGTAGGGGGACCCAGGGGAATCGTGGCTACACCTTC.

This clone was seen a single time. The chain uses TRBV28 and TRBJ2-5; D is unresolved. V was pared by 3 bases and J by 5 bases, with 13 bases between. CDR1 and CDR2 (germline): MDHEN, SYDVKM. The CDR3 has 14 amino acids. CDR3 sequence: CASSLGSRPETQYF. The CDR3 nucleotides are TGTGCCAGCAGTTTGGGGTCCCGGCCGGAGACCCAGTACTTC.

CDR3: CASSFASEQFF. In nucleotides, the CDR3 is TGTGCCAGCAGCTTCGCTTCAGAGCAGTTCTTC. The genes are TRBV7-3 and TRBJ2-1; D not certain. CDR1 SGHTA and CDR2 FQGTGA come from the germline V gene. The CDR3 sequence is 11 residues long. V lost 3 bases, J lost 10 bases, and 7 bases lay in between.

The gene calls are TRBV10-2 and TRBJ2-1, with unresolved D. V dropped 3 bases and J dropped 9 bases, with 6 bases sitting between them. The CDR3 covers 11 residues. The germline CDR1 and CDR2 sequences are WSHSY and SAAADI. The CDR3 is CASSETVEQFF. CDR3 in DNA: TGCGCCAGCAGTGAAACAGTTGAGCAGTTCTTC.

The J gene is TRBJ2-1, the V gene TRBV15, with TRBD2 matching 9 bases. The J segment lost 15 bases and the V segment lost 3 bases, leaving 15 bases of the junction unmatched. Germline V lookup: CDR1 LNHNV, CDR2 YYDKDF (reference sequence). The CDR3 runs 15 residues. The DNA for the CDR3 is TGTGCCACCAGCAGTCGTGGCGCTAGCGGGGTTTATCGGTTCTTC. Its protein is CATSSRGASGVYRFF.

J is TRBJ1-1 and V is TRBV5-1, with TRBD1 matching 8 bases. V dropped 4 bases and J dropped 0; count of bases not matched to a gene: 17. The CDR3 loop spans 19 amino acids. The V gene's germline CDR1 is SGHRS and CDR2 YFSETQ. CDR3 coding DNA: TGCGCCAGCAGCAGGGACAGGCCACGGTTAGGGTCAATGAACACTGAAGCTTTCTTT. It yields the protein CASSRDRPRLGSMNTEAFF. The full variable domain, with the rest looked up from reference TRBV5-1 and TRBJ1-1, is KAGVTQTPRYLIKTRGQQVTLSCSPISGHRSVSWYQQTPGQGLQFLFEYFSETQRNKGNFPGRFSGRQFSNSRSEMNVSTLELGDSALYLCASSRDRPRLGSMNTEAFFGQGTRLTVV.

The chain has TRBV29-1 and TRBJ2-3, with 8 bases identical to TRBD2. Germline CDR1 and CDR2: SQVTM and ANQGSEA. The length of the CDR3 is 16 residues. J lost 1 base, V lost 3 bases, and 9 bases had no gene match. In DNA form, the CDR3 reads TGCAGCGTTGATTGGGGGACTAGGGGTGGCACAGATACGCAGTATTTT. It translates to CSVDWGTRGGTDTQYF.

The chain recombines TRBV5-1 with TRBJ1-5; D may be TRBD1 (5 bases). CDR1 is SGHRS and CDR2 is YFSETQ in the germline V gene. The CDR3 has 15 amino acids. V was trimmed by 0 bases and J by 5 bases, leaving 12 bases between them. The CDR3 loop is CASSLGATGDQPQHF. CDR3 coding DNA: TGCGCCAGCAGCTTGGGGGCCACGGGGGATCAGCCCCAGCATTTT. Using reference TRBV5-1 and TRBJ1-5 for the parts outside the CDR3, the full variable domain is KAGVTQTPRYLIKTRGQQVTLSCSPISGHRSVSWYQQTPGQGLQFLFEYFSETQRNKGNFPGRFSGRQFSNSRSEMNVSTLELGDSALYLCASSLGATGDQPQHFGDGTRLSIL.

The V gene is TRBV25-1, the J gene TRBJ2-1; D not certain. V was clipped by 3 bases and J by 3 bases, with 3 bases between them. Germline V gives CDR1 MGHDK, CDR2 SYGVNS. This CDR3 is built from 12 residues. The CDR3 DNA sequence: TGTGCCAGCAGTGAGAACTACAATGAGCAGTTCTTC. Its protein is CASSENYNEQFF.

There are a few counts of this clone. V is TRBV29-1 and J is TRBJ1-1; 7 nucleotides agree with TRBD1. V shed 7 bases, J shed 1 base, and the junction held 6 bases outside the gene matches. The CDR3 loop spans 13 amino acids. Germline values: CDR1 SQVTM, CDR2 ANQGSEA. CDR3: CSGRQGGNTEAFF. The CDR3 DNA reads TGCAGCGGGCGACAGGGAGGGAACACTGAAGCTTTCTTT. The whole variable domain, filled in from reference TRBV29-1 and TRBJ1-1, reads SAVISQKPSRDICQRGTSLTIQCQVDSQVTMMFWYRQQPGQSLTLIATANQGSEATYESGFVIDKFPISRPNLTFSTLTVSNMSPEDSSIYLCSGRQGGNTEAFFGQGTRLTVV.

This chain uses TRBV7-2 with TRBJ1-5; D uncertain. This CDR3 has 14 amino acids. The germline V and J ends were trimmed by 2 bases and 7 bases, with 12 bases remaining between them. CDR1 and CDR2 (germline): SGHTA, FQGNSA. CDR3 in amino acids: CASSLKGGRQPQHF. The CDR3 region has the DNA TGTGCCAGCAGCTTAAAGGGTGGGAGGCAGCCCCAGCATTTT.